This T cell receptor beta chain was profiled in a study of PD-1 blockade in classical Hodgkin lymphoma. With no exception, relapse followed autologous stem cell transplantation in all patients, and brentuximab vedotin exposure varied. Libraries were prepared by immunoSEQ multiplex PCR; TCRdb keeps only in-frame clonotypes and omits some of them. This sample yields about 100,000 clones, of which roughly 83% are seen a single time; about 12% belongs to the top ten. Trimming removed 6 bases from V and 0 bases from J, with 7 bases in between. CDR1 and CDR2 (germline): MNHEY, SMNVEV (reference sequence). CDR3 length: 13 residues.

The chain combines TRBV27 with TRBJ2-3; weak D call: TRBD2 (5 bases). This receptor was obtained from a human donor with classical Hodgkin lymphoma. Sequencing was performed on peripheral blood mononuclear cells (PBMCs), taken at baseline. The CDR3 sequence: CASRGGSTDTQYF. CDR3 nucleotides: TGTGCCAGCAGGGGCGGGAGCACAGATACGCAGTATTTT.